The source of this T cell receptor (beta chain) is a study of post-analysis software for immune sequencing data. Study background: Relapsing-remitting, secondary progressive and progressive-relapsing forms of multiple sclerosis all featured among disease courses.

Findings and limits, study-wide: Patients with multiple sclerosis recorded significantly lower normalized Chao1 diversity than controls, the study found. In patients, TRBV5-6, TRBV5-1 and TRBV20-1 belonged to four or five TRBV segments found more frequently than in controls.

This CDR3 spans 14 amino acids. The germline gives CDR1 SGHTA, CDR2 FQGNSA. V lost 1 base and J 1 base, leaving 7 bases between the germline ends. Researchers reported that TCR beta cDNA libraries carried unique molecular identifiers. TCRdb used MiXCR to reprocess the PCR reads, holding one entry per CDR3 protein. The table lists about 200,000 distinct CDR3 sequences, over 25% of them singletons. Details on this clonotype: Its antigen remains unidentified.

This TCR was recovered from a girl younger than 18 with multiple sclerosis. The sample comprised blood. The J gene is TRBJ2-5, the V gene TRBV7-2, with D unclear. The chain's CDR3 is CASSLGRSQETQYF. Written as DNA, the CDR3 is TGTGCCAGCAGCTTAGGGCGTAGCCAAGAGACCCAGTACTTC. Using reference TRBV7-2 and TRBJ2-5 for the parts outside the CDR3, the full variable domain is GAGVSQSPSNKVTEKGKDVELRCDPISGHTALYWYRQSLGQGLEFLIYFQGNSAPDKSGLPSDRFSAERTGGSVSTLTIQRTQQEDSAVYLCASSLGRSQETQYFGPGTRLLVL.